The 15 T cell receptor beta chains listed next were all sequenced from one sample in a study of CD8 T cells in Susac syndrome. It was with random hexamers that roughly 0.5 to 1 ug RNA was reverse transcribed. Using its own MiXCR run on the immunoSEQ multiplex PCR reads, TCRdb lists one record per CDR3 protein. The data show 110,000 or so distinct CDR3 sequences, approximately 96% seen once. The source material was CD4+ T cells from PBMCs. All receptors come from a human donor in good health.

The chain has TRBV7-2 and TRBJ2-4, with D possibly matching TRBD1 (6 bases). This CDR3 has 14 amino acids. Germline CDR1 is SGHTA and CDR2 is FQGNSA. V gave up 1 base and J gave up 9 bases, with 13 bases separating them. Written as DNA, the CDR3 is TGTGCCAGCAGCTTAGATCAGGGGCTAAGCATTCAGTACTTC. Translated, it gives CASSLDQGLSIQYF.

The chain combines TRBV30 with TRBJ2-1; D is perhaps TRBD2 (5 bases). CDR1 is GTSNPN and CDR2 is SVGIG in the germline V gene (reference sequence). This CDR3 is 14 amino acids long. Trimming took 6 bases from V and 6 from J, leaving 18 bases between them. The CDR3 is CACQEVGGLNEQFF. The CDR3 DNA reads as TGTGCCTGCCAGGAGGTCGGCGGCCTCAATGAGCAGTTCTTC.

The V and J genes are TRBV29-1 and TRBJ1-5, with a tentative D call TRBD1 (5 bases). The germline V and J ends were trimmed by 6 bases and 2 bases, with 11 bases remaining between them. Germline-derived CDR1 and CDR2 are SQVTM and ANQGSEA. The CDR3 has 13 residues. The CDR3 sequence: CSVLLGGNQPQHF. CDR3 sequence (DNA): TGCAGCGTCCTACTGGGGGGCAATCAGCCCCAGCATTTT. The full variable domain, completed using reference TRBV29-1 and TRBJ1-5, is SAVISQKPSRDICQRGTSLTIQCQVDSQVTMMFWYRQQPGQSLTLIATANQGSEATYESGFVIDKFPISRPNLTFSTLTVSNMSPEDSSIYLCSVLLGGNQPQHFGDGTRLSIL.

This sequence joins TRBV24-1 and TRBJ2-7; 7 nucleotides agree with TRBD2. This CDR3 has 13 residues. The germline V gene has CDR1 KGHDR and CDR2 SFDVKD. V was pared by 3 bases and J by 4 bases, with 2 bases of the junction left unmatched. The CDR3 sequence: CATSDEGGYEQYF. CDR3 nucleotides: TGTGCCACCAGTGATGAGGGAGGGTACGAGCAGTACTTC.

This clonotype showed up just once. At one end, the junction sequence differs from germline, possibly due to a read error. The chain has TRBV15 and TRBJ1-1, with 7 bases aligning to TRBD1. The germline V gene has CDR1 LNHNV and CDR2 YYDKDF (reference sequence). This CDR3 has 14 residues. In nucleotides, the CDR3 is TGTGCCACCAACAGACAGGGACCGAACACTGAAGCTTTCTTT. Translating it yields CATNRQGPNTEAFF. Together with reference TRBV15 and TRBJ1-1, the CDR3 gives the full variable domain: DAMVIQNPRYQVTQFGKPVTLSCSQTLNHNVMYWYQQKSSQAPKLLFHYYDKDFNNEADTPDNFQSRRPNTSFCFLDIRSPGLGDTAMYLCATNRQGPNTEAFFGQGTRLTVV.

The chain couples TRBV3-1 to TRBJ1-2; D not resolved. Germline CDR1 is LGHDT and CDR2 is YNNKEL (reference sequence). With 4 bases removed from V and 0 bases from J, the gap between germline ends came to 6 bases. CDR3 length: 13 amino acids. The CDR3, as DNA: TGTGCCAGCAGCCTAGCAGCTAACTATGGCTACACCTTC. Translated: CASSLAANYGYTF.

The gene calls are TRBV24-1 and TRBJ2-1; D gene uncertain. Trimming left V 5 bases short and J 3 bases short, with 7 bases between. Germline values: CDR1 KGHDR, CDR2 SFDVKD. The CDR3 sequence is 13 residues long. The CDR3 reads CATSGESYNEQFF. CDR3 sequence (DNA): TGTGCCACCAGTGGTGAGAGCTACAATGAGCAGTTCTTC.

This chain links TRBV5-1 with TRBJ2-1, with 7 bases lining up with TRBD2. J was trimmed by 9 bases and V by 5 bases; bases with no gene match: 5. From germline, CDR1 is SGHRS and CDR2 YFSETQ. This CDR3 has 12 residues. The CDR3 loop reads CASSSTSSEQFF. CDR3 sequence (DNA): TGCGCCAGCAGTTCGACTAGCTCTGAGCAGTTCTTC.

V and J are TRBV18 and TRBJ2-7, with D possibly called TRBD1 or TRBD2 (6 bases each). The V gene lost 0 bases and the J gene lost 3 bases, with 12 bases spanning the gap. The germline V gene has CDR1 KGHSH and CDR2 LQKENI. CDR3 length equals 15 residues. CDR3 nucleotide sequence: TGTGCCAGCTCACCACCGAGCAGGGGAGGCTACGAGCAGTACTTC. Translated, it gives CASSPPSRGGYEQYF.

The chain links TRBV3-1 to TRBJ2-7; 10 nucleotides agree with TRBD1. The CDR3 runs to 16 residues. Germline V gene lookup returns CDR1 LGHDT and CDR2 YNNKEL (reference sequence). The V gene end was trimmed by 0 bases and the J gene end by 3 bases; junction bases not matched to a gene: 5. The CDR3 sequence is CASSQEGTGVVYEQYF. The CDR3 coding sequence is TGTGCCAGCAGCCAAGAAGGGACAGGGGTGGTCTACGAGCAGTACTTC.

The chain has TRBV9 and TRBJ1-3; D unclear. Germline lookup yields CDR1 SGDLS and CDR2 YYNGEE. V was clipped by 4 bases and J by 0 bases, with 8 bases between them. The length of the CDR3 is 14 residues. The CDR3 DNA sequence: TGTGCCAGCAGCCTAAGCCGCTCTGGAAACACCATATATTTT. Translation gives CASSLSRSGNTIYF.

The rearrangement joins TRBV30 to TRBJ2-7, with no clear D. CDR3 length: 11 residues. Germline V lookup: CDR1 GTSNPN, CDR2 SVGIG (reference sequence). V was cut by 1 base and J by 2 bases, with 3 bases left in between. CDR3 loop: CAWSGTYEQYF. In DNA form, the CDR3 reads TGTGCCTGGAGTGGTACCTACGAGCAGTACTTC.

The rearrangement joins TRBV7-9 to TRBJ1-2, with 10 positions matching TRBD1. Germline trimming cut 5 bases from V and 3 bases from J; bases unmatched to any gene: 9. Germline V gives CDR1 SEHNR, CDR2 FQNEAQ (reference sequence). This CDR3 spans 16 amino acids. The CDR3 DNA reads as TGTGCCAGCAGCCCGACGACAGGGGGCGCAGACTATGGCTACACCTTC. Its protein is CASSPTTGGADYGYTF. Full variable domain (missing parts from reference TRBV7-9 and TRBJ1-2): DTGVSQNPRHKITKRGQNVTFRCDPISEHNRLYWYRQTLGQGPEFLTYFQNEAQLEKSRLLSDRFSAERPKGSFSTLEIQRTEQGDSAMYLCASSPTTGGADYGYTFGSGTRLTVV.

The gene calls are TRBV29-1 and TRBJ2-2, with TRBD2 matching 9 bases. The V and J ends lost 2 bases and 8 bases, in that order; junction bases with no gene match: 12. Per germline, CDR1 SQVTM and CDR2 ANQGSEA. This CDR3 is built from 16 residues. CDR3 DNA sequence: TGCAGCGTTGAACTGGGGCGGGAGGGTCCACCGGGGGAGCTGTTTTTT. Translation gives CSVELGREGPPGELFF.

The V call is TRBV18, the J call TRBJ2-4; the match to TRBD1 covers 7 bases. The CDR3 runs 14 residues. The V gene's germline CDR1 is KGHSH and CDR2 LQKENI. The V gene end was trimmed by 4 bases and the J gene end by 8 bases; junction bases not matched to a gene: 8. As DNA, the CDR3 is TGTGCCAGCTCACTGACAGAGGGGGCGGACATTCAGTACTTC. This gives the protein CASSLTEGADIQYF.